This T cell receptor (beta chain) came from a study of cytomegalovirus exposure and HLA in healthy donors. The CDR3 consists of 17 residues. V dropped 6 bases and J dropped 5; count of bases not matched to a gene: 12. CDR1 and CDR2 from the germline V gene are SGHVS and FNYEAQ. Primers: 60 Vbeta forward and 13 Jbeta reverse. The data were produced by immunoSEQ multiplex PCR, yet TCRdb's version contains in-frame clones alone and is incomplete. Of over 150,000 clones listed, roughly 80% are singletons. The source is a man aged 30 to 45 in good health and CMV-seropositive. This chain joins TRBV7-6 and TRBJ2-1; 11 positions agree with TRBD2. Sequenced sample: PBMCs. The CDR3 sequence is CASRGASGRPGHNEQFF. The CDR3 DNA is TGTGCCAGCAGAGGGGCTAGCGGGAGGCCCGGGCACAATGAGCAGTTCTTC.